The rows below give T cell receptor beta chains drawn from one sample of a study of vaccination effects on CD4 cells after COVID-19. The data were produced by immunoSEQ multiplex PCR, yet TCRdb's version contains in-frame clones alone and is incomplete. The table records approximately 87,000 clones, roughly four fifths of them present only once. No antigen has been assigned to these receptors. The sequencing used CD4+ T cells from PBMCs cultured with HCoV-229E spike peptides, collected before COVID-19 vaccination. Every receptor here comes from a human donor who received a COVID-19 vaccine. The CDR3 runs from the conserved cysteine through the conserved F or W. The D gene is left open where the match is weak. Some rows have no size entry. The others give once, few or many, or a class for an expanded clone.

cdr3_nt: TGTGCCAGCAGCCGGGGACAGGGGAATCAGCCCCAGCATTTT
cdr3_aa: CASSRGQGNQPQHF
j_call: TRBJ1-5
clone_size: -
d_call: TRBD1
v_call: TRBV5-8

cdr3_nt: TGCGCCAGTTCACCCGGGACCTGGGACATTCAGTACTTC
cdr3_aa: CASSPGTWDIQYF
j_call: TRBJ2-4
clone_size: -
d_call: -
v_call: TRBV5-1

cdr3_nt: TGTGCCAGTAGGTTAGACCAAGGGGCCCGAGCTTTCTTT
cdr3_aa: CASRLDQGARAFF
j_call: TRBJ1-1
clone_size: -
d_call: -
v_call: TRBV19

cdr3_nt: TGTGCCACCAGCAGAGATGCGGCTAGCTCTGGAAACACCATATATTTT
cdr3_aa: CATSRDAASSGNTIYF
j_call: TRBJ1-3
clone_size: -
d_call: -
v_call: TRBV15

cdr3_nt: TGTGCCAGCAGACTTGGCAATCAGCCCCAGCATTTT
cdr3_aa: CASRLGNQPQHF
j_call: TRBJ1-5
clone_size: once
d_call: -
v_call: TRBV12-3/TRBV12-4

cdr3_nt: TGTGCCAGCAGCCTACACGGGGACACCATATATTTT
cdr3_aa: CASSLHGDTIYF
j_call: TRBJ1-3
clone_size: once
d_call: -
v_call: TRBV3-1/TRBV3-2

cdr3_nt: TGTGCCAGCAGCTTGCCGCCTAGCGGTGTAGAGTTCTTC
cdr3_aa: CASSLPPSGVEFF
j_call: TRBJ2-1
clone_size: -
d_call: TRBD2
v_call: TRBV5-6

cdr3_nt: TGTGCCAGCTCACCACAAGGCTTTCAGGATACGCAGTATTTT
cdr3_aa: CASSPQGFQDTQYF
j_call: TRBJ2-3
clone_size: -
d_call: -
v_call: TRBV18

cdr3_nt: TGTGCCAGCAGCTTTTGGAATTCTGAAGCTTTCTTT
cdr3_aa: CASSFWNSEAFF
j_call: TRBJ1-1
clone_size: once
d_call: -
v_call: TRBV7-2

cdr3_nt: TGCGCCAGCAGCTTTACCGGGGAAACTTCGAACACCGGGGAGCTGTTTTTT
cdr3_aa: CASSFTGETSNTGELFF
j_call: TRBJ2-2
clone_size: -
d_call: -
v_call: TRBV5-1

cdr3_nt: TGTGCCAGCAGTTTAGTGGCGAACACCGGGGAGCTGTTTTTT
cdr3_aa: CASSLVANTGELFF
j_call: TRBJ2-2
clone_size: -
d_call: -
v_call: TRBV27

cdr3_nt: TGTGCCACCAGTGATTGGGGGACAGGGAGCCAAGAGACCCAGTACTTC
cdr3_aa: CATSDWGTGSQETQYF
j_call: TRBJ2-5
clone_size: -
d_call: TRBD1
v_call: TRBV24-1

cdr3_nt: TGTGCCAGCTCTACCGGGGATGAGACCCAGTACTTC
cdr3_aa: CASSTGDETQYF
j_call: TRBJ2-5
clone_size: -
d_call: -
v_call: TRBV18

cdr3_nt: TGTGCCAGCAGCTTACGGACTAGCGGGGGGATGATAGATACGCAGTATTTT
cdr3_aa: CASSLRTSGGMIDTQYF
j_call: TRBJ2-3
clone_size: -
d_call: TRBD2
v_call: TRBV7-9

cdr3_nt: TGTGCCAGCACCATCCAGGGAAACACAGATACGCAGTATTTT
cdr3_aa: CASTIQGNTDTQYF
j_call: TRBJ2-3
clone_size: once
d_call: -
v_call: TRBV28

cdr3_nt: TGTGCCAGTAGTATAGCTCCGGTTCCCTATGGCTACACCTTC
cdr3_aa: CASSIAPVPYGYTF
j_call: TRBJ1-2
clone_size: -
d_call: -
v_call: TRBV19

cdr3_nt: TGCGCCAGCAGTGCCAGCGGGGGCAAGGCAGATACGCAGTATTTT
cdr3_aa: CASSASGGKADTQYF
j_call: TRBJ2-3
clone_size: -
d_call: TRBD2
v_call: TRBV10-1

cdr3_nt: TGTGCCAGCAGCTTAGGTGGGGGGATACTAGCCAAAAACATTCAGTACTTC
cdr3_aa: CASSLGGGILAKNIQYF
j_call: TRBJ2-4
clone_size: -
d_call: -
v_call: TRBV13

cdr3_nt: TGCGCCAGCAGCTTGGCGCAGGGCACTGAAGCTTTCTTT
cdr3_aa: CASSLAQGTEAFF
j_call: TRBJ1-1
clone_size: -
d_call: -
v_call: TRBV5-1

cdr3_nt: TGTGCCAGCAGCTGGGGTATCGGGACAGACATGAACACTGAAGCTTTCTTT
cdr3_aa: CASSWGIGTDMNTEAFF
j_call: TRBJ1-1
clone_size: -
d_call: TRBD1
v_call: TRBV5-6

cdr3_nt: TGTGCCAGCAGTGAAGCGCGCAGCCGGAACACTGAAGCTTTCTTT
cdr3_aa: CASSEARSRNTEAFF
j_call: TRBJ1-1
clone_size: -
d_call: -
v_call: TRBV6-1

cdr3_nt: TGTGCCAGCTCACCGGGAACCTACACCGGGGAGCTGTTTTTT
cdr3_aa: CASSPGTYTGELFF
j_call: TRBJ2-2
clone_size: -
d_call: -
v_call: TRBV18

cdr3_nt: TGTGCCAGCAGCTACCTAGCCTCAGATACGCAGTATTTT
cdr3_aa: CASSYLASDTQYF
j_call: TRBJ2-3
clone_size: -
d_call: -
v_call: TRBV7-9

cdr3_nt: TGTGCCAGCTCACCACCGGGACAGAGGAACACCGGGGAGCTGTTTTTT
cdr3_aa: CASSPPGQRNTGELFF
j_call: TRBJ2-2
clone_size: -
d_call: TRBD1
v_call: TRBV18

cdr3_nt: TGTGCCAGCAGGGGGCATGGCTACACCTTC
cdr3_aa: CASRGHGYTF
j_call: TRBJ1-2
clone_size: -
d_call: -
v_call: TRBV6-6

cdr3_nt: TGTGCCAGCAGTTACCTCCAAGCCGGGAACACTGAAGCTTTCTTT
cdr3_aa: CASSYLQAGNTEAFF
j_call: TRBJ1-1
clone_size: few
d_call: -
v_call: TRBV6-6

cdr3_nt: TGTGCCAGCAGACCCTTGGATGGCTCCTACAATGAGCAGTTCTTC
cdr3_aa: CASRPLDGSYNEQFF
j_call: TRBJ2-1
clone_size: -
d_call: -
v_call: TRBV9

cdr3_nt: TGTGCCAGCAGTTACTCCCCTAGTCCTACCCCCTATGGCTACACCTTC
cdr3_aa: CASSYSPSPTPYGYTF
j_call: TRBJ1-2
clone_size: -
d_call: -
v_call: TRBV6-6

cdr3_nt: TGTGCCAGTACTAAGAGCGGGGGGGACTTTTACAATGAGCAGTTCTTC
cdr3_aa: CASTKSGGDFYNEQFF
j_call: TRBJ2-1
clone_size: -
d_call: TRBD2
v_call: TRBV19

cdr3_nt: TGTGCCAGCTCACCCCGGGAGACGGGGGTTTCACCCCTCCACTTT
cdr3_aa: CASSPRETGVSPLHF
j_call: TRBJ1-6
clone_size: -
d_call: -
v_call: TRBV18

cdr3_nt: TGTGCTAGTGGTTTGGCCCTCTTAGATACGCAGTATTTT
cdr3_aa: CASGLALLDTQYF
j_call: TRBJ2-3
clone_size: -
d_call: -
v_call: TRBV12-5

cdr3_nt: TGCGCCAGCAGCGGTGGACAGGGTTTGAGAACAGATACGCAGTATTTT
cdr3_aa: CASSGGQGLRTDTQYF
j_call: TRBJ2-3
clone_size: -
d_call: TRBD1
v_call: TRBV5-1

cdr3_nt: TGTGCCAGCTCACCACCGAGTCAGGGGGGCTACTATGGCTACACCTTC
cdr3_aa: CASSPPSQGGYYGYTF
j_call: TRBJ1-2
clone_size: few
d_call: TRBD1
v_call: TRBV18

cdr3_nt: TGCGCCAGCAGCTTGGACACGAAAAACACCGGGGAGCTGTTTTTT
cdr3_aa: CASSLDTKNTGELFF
j_call: TRBJ2-2
clone_size: -
d_call: -
v_call: TRBV5-1

cdr3_nt: TGTGCCTGGAGGCTAAGGACTAGCGTCACCGGGGAGCTGTTTTTT
cdr3_aa: CAWRLRTSVTGELFF
j_call: TRBJ2-2
clone_size: -
d_call: TRBD2
v_call: TRBV30

cdr3_nt: TGTGCCAGTAGTATAGATGGCAGATACAACGGCTACACCTTC
cdr3_aa: CASSIDGRYNGYTF
j_call: TRBJ1-2
clone_size: -
d_call: -
v_call: TRBV19

cdr3_nt: TGTGCCAGCAGCCACCAGGGGGCGAATCGGGAGACCCAGTACTTC
cdr3_aa: CASSHQGANRETQYF
j_call: TRBJ2-5
clone_size: -
d_call: TRBD1
v_call: TRBV3-1/TRBV3-2

cdr3_nt: TGTGCCAGCAGCTTAGAGGCAGGGGACTATGGCTACACCTTC
cdr3_aa: CASSLEAGDYGYTF
j_call: TRBJ1-2
clone_size: few
d_call: -
v_call: TRBV7-9

cdr3_nt: TGCGCCAGCACCCCCGCGACAGGGAATATTTACAATGAGCAGTTCTTC
cdr3_aa: CASTPATGNIYNEQFF
j_call: TRBJ2-1
clone_size: -
d_call: TRBD1
v_call: TRBV5-1

cdr3_nt: TGCGCCAGCAGCTTTCAGGGGAGCACCAGGGAGCTGTTTTTT
cdr3_aa: CASSFQGSTRELFF
j_call: TRBJ2-2
clone_size: -
d_call: -
v_call: TRBV5-1

cdr3_nt: TGCAGCGTTGGCATCTCTGGCTACACCTTC
cdr3_aa: CSVGISGYTF
j_call: TRBJ1-2
clone_size: -
d_call: -
v_call: TRBV29-1

cdr3_nt: TGTGCCAGCACCTCGGGGGGGGGCTACACCCAAGAGACCCAGTACTTC
cdr3_aa: CASTSGGGYTQETQYF
j_call: TRBJ2-5
clone_size: -
d_call: TRBD2
v_call: TRBV28

cdr3_nt: TGTGCCTGGAGTGAGGGGTTATGGGGTGGCTACACCTTC
cdr3_aa: CAWSEGLWGGYTF
j_call: TRBJ1-2
clone_size: -
d_call: -
v_call: TRBV30

cdr3_nt: TGTGCCATCAGTGAGTTAGTACAGCCTAATTCACCCCTCCACTTT
cdr3_aa: CAISELVQPNSPLHF
j_call: TRBJ1-6
clone_size: few
d_call: -
v_call: TRBV10-3

cdr3_nt: TGTGCCAGCATTTCTCAGGGGGTTGGCGCTTTCTTT
cdr3_aa: CASISQGVGAFF
j_call: TRBJ1-1
clone_size: -
d_call: TRBD1
v_call: TRBV12-3/TRBV12-4

cdr3_nt: TGTGCCAGCAGTTACTCGCCGGGGGTCTTCTATGGCTACACCTTC
cdr3_aa: CASSYSPGVFYGYTF
j_call: TRBJ1-2
clone_size: -
d_call: -
v_call: TRBV6-5

cdr3_nt: TGTGCCAGCAGCGTATCAGGGGACAGAGGATCCACAGATACGCAGTATTTT
cdr3_aa: CASSVSGDRGSTDTQYF
j_call: TRBJ2-3
clone_size: -
d_call: TRBD1
v_call: TRBV9

cdr3_nt: TGTGCCAGCTCACCCGTGGGAGATAGAGAAAAACTGTTTTTT
cdr3_aa: CASSPVGDREKLFF
j_call: TRBJ1-4
clone_size: once
d_call: -
v_call: TRBV18